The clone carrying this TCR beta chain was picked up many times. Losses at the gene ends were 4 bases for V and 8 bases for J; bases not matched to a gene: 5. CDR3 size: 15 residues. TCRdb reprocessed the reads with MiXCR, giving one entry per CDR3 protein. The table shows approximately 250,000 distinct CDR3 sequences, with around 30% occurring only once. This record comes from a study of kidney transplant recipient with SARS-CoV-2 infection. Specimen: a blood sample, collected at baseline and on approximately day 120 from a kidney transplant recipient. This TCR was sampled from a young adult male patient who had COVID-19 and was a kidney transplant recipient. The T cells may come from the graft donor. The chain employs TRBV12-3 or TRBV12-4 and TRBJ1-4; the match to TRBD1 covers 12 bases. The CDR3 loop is CASSSGQGAGEKLFF. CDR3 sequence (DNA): TGTGCCAGCAGTTCGGGACAGGGGGCGGGGGAAAAACTGTTTTTT.